This TCR beta chain came from a study of T cell responses to AZD1222 COVID-19 vaccine (dated by TCRdb to the early 2020s). In the study overall: TCR sequencing was performed for 233 trial participants, of whom around 200 were given two doses of AZD1222 and around 25 were given two doses of MenACWY control vaccine. Trial participants were enrolled into age subgroups of 18-55, 56-69 and 70-plus years, which contained 148, 28 and 57 TCR-sequenced participants, respectively.

Beyond this particular receptor, the publication reports: The 56-69-year group was small, and its depth increase did not reach significance, likely because of low power. Participants were mostly white British, with more females than males. The authors suggested clonal diversity may have been underestimated. Spike-specific TCR breadth and depth rose significantly after two AZD1222 doses compared with day 0 and with MenACWY recipients. Conclusions about previously exposed vaccinees were limited because only five to seven AZD1222 recipients were SARS-CoV-2 seropositive at baseline. CD4 TCRs associated with the vaccine covered the entire spike protein, and the dominant responses were in regions 160-218 and 743-854. Reportedly, almost half of the unique spike-specific TCRs recognized epitopes lying outside the regions that are mutated in the B.1.351 and B.1.1.7 variants. Because no day 14 peak-response samples were available, the repertoires could be characterized only after the peak T cell response.

On this clone: Its target antigen remains unknown. Base qualities were left out, and no much larger clone turns up one base away.

The CDR3 regions of human TCRbeta chains were analyzed by immunosequencing. Turning to the authors' computational methods: Repertoire TCRs were matched against a reference library of SARS-CoV-2-specific TCRs generated with the MIRA antigen-specificity platform. Breadth meant the fraction of unique TCRs that were SARS-CoV-2-associated, whereas depth meant the fraction of total T cells that were SARS-CoV-2-associated. Each spike-specific TCR was assigned to its reactive spike region and to a CD4 or CD8 class using the MIRA data. Log10-transformed breadth and depth values were compared by one-way ANOVA with Sidak's multiple comparisons tests. TCRdb's version of the immuneACCESS table is confined to in-frame rearrangements and falls short of the full clone set. An unresolved V gene accounts for under half of the shortfall where checked; the remainder is of unknown origin. V, J and clone size are those of that table, while D and trimming were read from the DNA. The sample data list about 140,000 clones, and 90% to 95% of these were observed just once. Jointly, the top ten make up roughly an eighth of the sample.

The time point label corresponds to: sample from adult after SARS-CoV-2 infection, after symptom onset. A couple of convalescent COVID-19 patients, sampled after symptom onset from adults with prior SARS-CoV-2 infection, were also TCR-sequenced for comparison. Trimming removed 0 bases from V and 5 bases from J, leaving 12 bases between the germline ends. From the cysteine through the phenylalanine, the CDR3 covers 14 amino acids. CDR3 DNA is the only sequence kept; it has 42 bases, read in frame from the first base. Via the germline V gene, CDR1 is SGHRS and CDR2 YFSETQ. This chain joins TRBV5-1 to TRBJ2-7, with an unclear D gene assignment. The material was peripheral blood, obtained after recovery from COVID-19. The TCR was taken from an adult who had recovered from COVID-19. The CDR3 loop reads CASSLEERDNEQYF. The DNA sequence follows: TGCGCCAGCAGCTTGGAAGAGCGAGACAACGAGCAGTACTTC. This CDR3, with the reference TRBV5-1 and TRBJ2-7 proteins standing in past its ends, gives the full variable domain KAGVTQTPRYLIKTRGQQVTLSCSPISGHRSVSWYQQTPGQGLQFLFEYFSETQRNKGNFPGRFSGRQFSNSRSEMNVSTLELGDSALYLCASSLEERDNEQYFGPGTRLTVT.